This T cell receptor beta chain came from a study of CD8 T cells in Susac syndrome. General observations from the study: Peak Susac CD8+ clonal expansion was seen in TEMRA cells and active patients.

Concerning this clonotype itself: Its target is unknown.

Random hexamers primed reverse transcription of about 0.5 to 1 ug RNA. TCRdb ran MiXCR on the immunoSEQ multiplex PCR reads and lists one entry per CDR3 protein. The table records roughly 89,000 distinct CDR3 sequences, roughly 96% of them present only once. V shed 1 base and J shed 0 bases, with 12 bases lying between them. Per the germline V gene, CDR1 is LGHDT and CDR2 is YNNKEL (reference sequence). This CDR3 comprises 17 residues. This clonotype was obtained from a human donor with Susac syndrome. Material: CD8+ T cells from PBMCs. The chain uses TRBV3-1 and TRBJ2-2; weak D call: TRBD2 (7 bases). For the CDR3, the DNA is TGTGCCAGCAGCCAAGTACACGGGGGGCCGAACACCGGGGAGCTGTTTTTT. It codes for CASSQVHGGPNTGELFF.